Listed below are T cell receptor beta chains from one sample, sequenced in a study of OX40 agonist ivuxolimab in advanced cancers. The repertoire was sequenced with immunoSEQ multiplex PCR; TCRdb's copy has only in-frame clones and lacks some. The sample has 100,000 to 150,000 clones, roughly 95% seen once. The material was CD4+ or CD8+ T cells sorted from blood, obtained in a trial of the OX40 agonist ivuxolimab. The receptors come from an adult with an advanced solid tumor such as melanoma, head and neck, liver or kidney cancer. Each CDR3 is given with its conserved first and last residue. Fields, in order: V gene, clone size, D gene, J gene, CDR3 protein, CDR3 DNA. The D gene is left open where the match is weak. Some rows have no size entry. The others give once, few or many, or a class for an expanded clone.

V: TRBV6-1
size: NA
D: TRBD1
J: TRBJ1-5
CDR3: CASSDRVNQHF
DNA: TGTGCCAGCAGCGACAGGGTCAACCAGCATTTT

V: TRBV7-3
size: NA
D: TRBD2
J: TRBJ2-3
CDR3: CASSSGRGSTDTQYF
DNA: TGTGCCAGCAGTTCCGGGAGGGGGAGCACAGATACGCAGTATTTT

V: TRBV13
size: once
D: NA
J: TRBJ2-1
CDR3: CASSLAGEYNEQFF
DNA: TGTGCCAGCAGCTTAGCGGGGGAATACAATGAGCAGTTCTTC

V: TRBV14
size: NA
D: NA
J: TRBJ1-3
CDR3: CASSPQTVGNTIYF
DNA: TGTGCCAGCAGCCCCCAAACGGTCGGAAACACCATATATTTT

V: TRBV29-1
size: once
D: TRBD2
J: TRBJ2-1
CDR3: CSVESGGSPNEQFF
DNA: TGCAGCGTTGAAAGCGGCGGGAGTCCCAATGAGCAGTTCTTC

V: TRBV2
size: NA
D: TRBD1
J: TRBJ2-7
CDR3: CASGWEPGQGTHEQYF
DNA: TGTGCCAGCGGCTGGGAGCCGGGACAGGGAACCCACGAGCAGTACTTC

V: TRBV5-1
size: NA
D: NA
J: TRBJ1-1
CDR3: CASSLAGPNTEAFF
DNA: TGCGCCAGCAGCTTGGCAGGGCCGAACACTGAAGCTTTCTTT

V: TRBV25-1
size: once
D: NA
J: TRBJ2-7
CDR3: CASSDLGVHYEQYF
DNA: TGTGCCAGCAGTGACCTTGGCGTTCATTACGAGCAGTACTTC

V: TRBV9
size: NA
D: NA
J: TRBJ1-5
CDR3: CASSVGTHSNQPQHF
DNA: TGTGCCAGCAGCGTTGGTACACATAGCAATCAGCCCCAGCATTTT

V: TRBV19
size: NA
D: NA
J: TRBJ2-7
CDR3: CASSIGTGGAYEQYF
DNA: TGTGCCAGTAGTATTGGAACAGGGGGGGCCTACGAGCAGTACTTC

V: TRBV5-1
size: NA
D: NA
J: TRBJ1-3
CDR3: CASSLPAGEGNTIYF
DNA: TGCGCCAGCAGCTTGCCGGCAGGGGAGGGAAACACCATATATTTT

V: TRBV19
size: NA
D: NA
J: TRBJ2-5
CDR3: CASSEGQETQYF
DNA: TGTGCCAGTAGTGAGGGACAAGAGACCCAGTACTTC

V: TRBV19
size: NA
D: TRBD1
J: TRBJ2-1
CDR3: CASSYLQGNEQFF
DNA: TGTGCCAGTAGTTACTTACAGGGGAATGAGCAGTTCTTC

V: TRBV18
size: NA
D: TRBD2
J: TRBJ2-1
CDR3: CASSPPVAGGPGEQFF
DNA: TGTGCCAGCTCACCACCGGTAGCGGGCGGCCCGGGTGAGCAGTTCTTC

V: TRBV18
size: NA
D: NA
J: TRBJ2-1
CDR3: CASSPPVLRPYNEQFF
DNA: TGTGCCAGCTCACCCCCGGTACTAAGGCCCTACAATGAGCAGTTCTTC

V: TRBV7-9
size: NA
D: TRBD1
J: TRBJ1-1
CDR3: CASSRGQGNTEAFF
DNA: TGTGCCAGCAGCCGGGGACAGGGGAACACTGAAGCTTTCTTT

V: TRBV15
size: NA
D: NA
J: TRBJ2-3
CDR3: CATSREGVDADTQYF
DNA: TGTGCCACCAGCAGAGAGGGGGTGGATGCAGATACGCAGTATTTT

V: TRBV7-6
size: NA
D: TRBD2
J: TRBJ2-5
CDR3: CASRLAGGTQMAQYF
DNA: TGTGCCAGCAGATTAGCGGGAGGGACCCAGATGGCCCAGTACTTC

V: TRBV19
size: once
D: NA
J: TRBJ1-1
CDR3: CASSIPVRAEAFF
DNA: TGTGCCAGTAGTATTCCCGTCCGAGCTGAAGCTTTCTTT

V: TRBV18
size: NA
D: NA
J: TRBJ1-2
CDR3: CASSPQGYYGYTF
DNA: TGTGCCAGCTCACCACAGGGATACTATGGCTACACCTTC

V: TRBV18
size: NA
D: NA
J: TRBJ2-5
CDR3: CASSRGGPQETQYF
DNA: TGTGCCAGCTCACGAGGGGGGCCCCAAGAGACCCAGTACTTC

V: TRBV6-6
size: NA
D: TRBD2
J: TRBJ2-7
CDR3: CASGARGAYEQYF
DNA: TGTGCCAGCGGGGCGCGGGGGGCCTACGAGCAGTACTTC

V: TRBV19
size: NA
D: NA
J: TRBJ1-6
CDR3: CASSIIVRTTGNSPLHF
DNA: TGTGCCAGTAGTATAATTGTGAGGACCACGGGGAATTCACCCCTCCACTTT

V: TRBV7-2
size: NA
D: TRBD2
J: TRBJ2-1
CDR3: CASSRLAGEGEQFF
DNA: TGTGCCAGCAGCCGACTAGCGGGAGAAGGTGAGCAGTTCTTC